This T cell receptor (beta chain) was profiled in a study of beta chain features in type 1 diabetes. Study results and limitations: Fewer junction insertions and more nucleotide deletions appeared in type 1 diabetes patients. A greater similarity of naive, central memory and Treg TCRB repertoires was seen among patients than among healthy donors.

The authors took one heparinised blood draw, averaging about 120 mL, from each donor. The germline gives CDR1 PRHDT, CDR2 FYEKMQ (reference sequence). This CDR3 has 15 residues. Trimming took 2 bases from V and 3 from J, leaving 13 bases between them. The isolated RNA, all of it, was reverse transcribed, so expressed TCRB transcripts were what got sequenced. TCRdb's table, derived via immunoSEQ multiplex PCR, lists solely in-frame clones and lacks some. Among 810,000 or so clones listed, 17% were seen once. Comments on this clone: Antigen specificity is unknown.

The clonotype originates from a woman under 30 in good health. The chain links TRBV13 to TRBJ1-1; D may be TRBD1 (5 bases). The specimen sequenced was naive CD4+ T cells from blood. CDR3 loop: CASSLFTGQYTEAFF. CDR3 DNA: TGTGCCAGCAGCTTATTTACGGGGCAGTACACTGAAGCTTTCTTT.